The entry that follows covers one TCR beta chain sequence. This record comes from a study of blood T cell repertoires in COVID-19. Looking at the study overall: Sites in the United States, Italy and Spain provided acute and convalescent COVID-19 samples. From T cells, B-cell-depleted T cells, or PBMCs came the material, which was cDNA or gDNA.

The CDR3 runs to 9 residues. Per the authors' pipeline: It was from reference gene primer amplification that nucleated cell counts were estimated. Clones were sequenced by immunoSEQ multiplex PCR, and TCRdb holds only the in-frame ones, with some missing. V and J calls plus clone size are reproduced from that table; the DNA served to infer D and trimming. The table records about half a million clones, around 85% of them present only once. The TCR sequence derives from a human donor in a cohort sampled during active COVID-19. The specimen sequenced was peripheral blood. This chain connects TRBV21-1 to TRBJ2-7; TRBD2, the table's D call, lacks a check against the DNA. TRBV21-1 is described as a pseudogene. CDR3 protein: CAREDEQYF. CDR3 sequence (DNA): TGTGCCAGAGAGGACGAGCAGTACTTC.